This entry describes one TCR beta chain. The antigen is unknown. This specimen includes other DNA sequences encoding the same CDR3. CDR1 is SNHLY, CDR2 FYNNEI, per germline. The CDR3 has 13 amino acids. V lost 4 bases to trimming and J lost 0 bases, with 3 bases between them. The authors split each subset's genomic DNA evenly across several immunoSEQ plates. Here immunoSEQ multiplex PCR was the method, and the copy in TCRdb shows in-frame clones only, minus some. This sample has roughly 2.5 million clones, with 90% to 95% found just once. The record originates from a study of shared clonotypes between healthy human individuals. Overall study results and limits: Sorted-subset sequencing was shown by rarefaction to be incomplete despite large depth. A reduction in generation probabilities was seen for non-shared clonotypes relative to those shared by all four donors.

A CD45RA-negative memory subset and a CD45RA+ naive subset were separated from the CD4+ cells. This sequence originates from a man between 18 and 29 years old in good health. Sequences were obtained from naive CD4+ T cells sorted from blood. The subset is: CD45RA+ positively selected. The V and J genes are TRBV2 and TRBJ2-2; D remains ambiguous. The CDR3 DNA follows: TGTGCCAGCAGTGTAACGAACACCGGGGAGCTGTTTTTT. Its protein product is CASSVTNTGELFF.